The sequence of this T cell receptor beta chain was determined in a study of blood T cell repertoires in COVID-19. The wider study: Acute and convalescent COVID-19 specimens originated in the United States, Italy and Spain.

Cohort allocation depended upon clinical history that participants reported. Germline V gene data show CDR1 as DFQATT and CDR2 as SNEGSKA (reference sequence). The CDR3 extends over 11 amino acids. The V end lost 6 bases, the J end lost 4 bases, and 9 bases lay between the germline ends. The repertoire was sequenced with immunoSEQ multiplex PCR; TCRdb's copy has only in-frame clones and lacks some. Among hundreds of thousands of clones listed, around 90% were seen once. The clonotype originates from a woman between 40 and 55 years old with acute COVID-19. Sequenced: PBMCs or T cells enriched from blood (not recorded which). This chain connects TRBV20-1 to TRBJ2-5, with D perhaps matching TRBD2 (6 bases). CDR3 coding DNA: TGCAGTGCATGGGGGGTAGAGACCCAGTACTTC. Amino acid sequence: CSAWGVETQYF.